The T cell receptor beta chain described here comes from a study of vaccination effects on CD4 cells after COVID-19. General study points: Late after vaccination, infection- and vaccine-induced clones showed marked clonal contraction.

V was pared by 3 bases and J by 7 bases, with 13 bases between. This CDR3 contains 14 residues. CDR1 MGHDK and CDR2 SYGVNS come from the germline V gene. In the case of this clone: Antigen: not known.

The method was immunoSEQ multiplex PCR; TCRdb's version includes in-frame clones alone and lacks a portion of them. The data hold tens of thousands of clones, with 76% observed a single time. Before sequencing took place, the ViraFEST assay used viral peptide pools to expand antigen-specific CD4+ T cells. On roughly day 9 of culture, CD4+ T cells were separated out. This individual contracted SARS-CoV-2 between March and December 2020, as verified by PCR. This sequence joins TRBV25-1 and TRBJ2-1; the D is unclear. The sample here was CD4+ T cells from PBMCs cultured with HIV peptides, taken before COVID-19 vaccination. Regarding subset: HIV-1 Nef peptide pool negative control/reference culture. This sequence originates from a human donor who had a prior SARS-CoV-2 infection. CDR3 protein: CASSDWRVRNEQFF. The CDR3 DNA reads TGTGCCAGCAGTGACTGGCGCGTGCGGAATGAGCAGTTCTTC.